These 11 T cell receptor beta chains originate from one sample sequenced in a study of CD8 T cells in ankylosing spondylitis. In TCRdb, the 5' RACE reads were re-called with MiXCR into one record per CDR3 protein. The table records 250,000 or so distinct CDR3 sequences, around 25% of them present only once. The source material was blood, either unsorted or a sorted T cell fraction (not recorded which). Receptor source: a male donor with ankylosing spondylitis or in good health (not recorded which).

This clonotype was picked up many times. CDR3 DNA: TGCAGTGCCCCGGGAATAGGAACCATGAACACTGAAGCTTTCTTT. Its protein is CSAPGIGTMNTEAFF. The chain has TRBV20-1 and TRBJ1-1; D call uncertain. Deletions cut 6 bases from V and 0 bases from J, with 17 bases between. Germline V gives CDR1 DFQATT, CDR2 SNEGSKA (reference sequence). There are 15 residues in the CDR3.

This clonotype was seen repeatedly, ten times or more. The chain combines TRBV29-1 with TRBJ2-7, with 8 bases that match TRBD1. Germline V gene sequence: CDR1 SQVTM, CDR2 ANQGSEA. Trimming at V came to 5 bases and at J to 5 bases, leaving 11 bases not matched to a gene. There are 14 residues in the CDR3. The DNA of the CDR3 is TGCAGCGTTAGCCAGGGGGCGAGGATCCACGAGCAGTACTTC. It translates to CSVSQGARIHEQYF.

This clonotype was counted ten times or more. This CDR3 is CASSLDQGATEAFF. Written as DNA, the CDR3 is TGTGCCAGCAGCTTAGATCAGGGGGCCACTGAAGCTTTCTTT. This chain uses TRBV7-2 with TRBJ1-1; 8 bases agree with TRBD1. Per germline, CDR1 SGHTA and CDR2 FQGNSA. The V segment lost 1 base and the J segment 4 bases; nucleotides outside the gene matches: 2. The CDR3 contains 14 residues.

This clonotype appeared a few times. This sequence joins TRBV5-1 and TRBJ2-3; TRBD2 matches 11 bases. Losses at the gene ends were 4 bases for V and 2 bases for J; bases not matched to a gene: 9. The CDR3 is 17 residues long. Germline CDR1 and CDR2: SGHRS and YFSETQ. The CDR3 sequence: CASSGGRLAGITDTQYF. As DNA, the CDR3 is TGCGCCAGCAGCGGCGGCCGACTAGCGGGGATCACAGATACGCAGTATTTT.

Ten or more counts support this clonotype. The V call is TRBV20-1, the J call TRBJ2-7, with D hard to call. Germline CDR1 reads DFQATT; CDR2 reads SNEGSKA (reference sequence). Trimming shortened V by 1 base and J by 3 bases, and 7 bases separated the two germline ends. This CDR3 spans 12 amino acids. CDR3 nucleotide sequence: TGCAGTGCTAGAGGGGCCGACTACGAGCAGTACTTC. Encoded protein: CSARGADYEQYF.

In its sample, this clonotype was seen once. The CDR3 DNA reads as TGTGCCAGCAGCACCACCCGAGGGGGCTTGAGGGACACTGAAGCTTTCTTT. Translating gives CASSTTRGGLRDTEAFF. J is TRBJ1-1 and V is TRBV11-2, with 7 bases identical to TRBD1. There are 17 residues in the CDR3. The V and J ends lost 5 bases and 3 bases, in that order; junction bases with no gene match: 15. Germline values: CDR1 SGHAT, CDR2 FQNNGV.

The chain carries TRBV27 and TRBJ2-7, with 15 bases aligning to TRBD2. The CDR3 extends over 17 amino acids. Germline V CDR1 and CDR2: MNHEY, SMNVEV (reference sequence). Trimming at V came to 5 bases and at J to 3 bases, leaving 8 bases not matched to a gene. The CDR3 sequence is CASSGGPGLAGGYEQYF. In DNA form, the CDR3 reads TGTGCCAGCAGTGGGGGGCCGGGACTAGCGGGAGGCTACGAGCAGTACTTC.

This clonotype was counted only a few times. The CDR3 DNA is TGTGCCAGCAGTTACTACTGGAATACGCAGTATTTT. This encodes CASSYYWNTQYF. The chain combines TRBV12-3 or TRBV12-4 with TRBJ2-3; D not certain. This CDR3 has 12 amino acids. V was pared by 4 bases and J by 7 bases, with 9 bases between.

This CDR3 is CASSENEAKNIQYF. The CDR3 DNA reads as TGTGCCAGCAGTGAGAATGAAGCCAAAAACATTCAGTACTTC. The rearrangement links TRBV2 to TRBJ2-4; D ambiguous. V dropped 3 bases and J dropped 0 bases, with 6 bases sitting between them. The CDR3 loop spans 14 amino acids. Germline V CDR1 and CDR2: SNHLY, FYNNEI.

This clonotype was detected ten times or more. The J gene is TRBJ2-3, the V gene TRBV29-1, with D possibly TRBD2 on 6 matching bases. The length of the CDR3 is 13 residues. CDR1 SQVTM and CDR2 ANQGSEA come from the germline V gene. Trimming shortened V by 7 bases and J by 7 bases, and 18 bases separated the two germline ends. The DNA of the CDR3 is TGCAGCGGGACACCCGGGACTTCGTATACGCAGTATTTT. Translated: CSGTPGTSYTQYF.

The rearrangement joins TRBV6-2 or TRBV6-3 to TRBJ1-1; no clear D. CDR3 length: 16 residues. V dropped 6 bases and J dropped 4 bases, with 21 bases sitting between them. Germline assignment: CDR1 MNHEY and CDR2 SVGEGT. CDR3 DNA sequence: TGTGCCAGCAGCCCACCCGATTCGTGGGATTTCACTGAAGCTTTCTTT. Translation gives CASSPPDSWDFTEAFF.